This T cell receptor beta chain came from a study of T cell responses to AZD1222 COVID-19 vaccine. Clones were sequenced by immunoSEQ multiplex PCR, and TCRdb holds only the in-frame ones, with some missing. The data hold 68,000 or so clones, with approximately 80% observed a single time. General observations from the study: Only a handful of AZD1222 recipients tested seropositive at baseline. Repertoire sampling was restricted to post-peak T cell response timepoints.

Note on this clone: Its target is unknown.

The CDR3 runs to 18 residues. Trimming at V came to 4 bases and at J to 7 bases, leaving 18 bases not matched to a gene. From germline, CDR1 is LGHDT and CDR2 YNNKEL (reference sequence). V and J are TRBV3-1 (or the pseudogene TRBV3-2) and TRBJ2-7; 11 bases fit TRBD2. The sample was peripheral blood, taken on day 0 of AZD1222 vaccination. The sequence derives from an adult in good health. CDR3 sequence: CASSRAASGGFSFREQYF. The DNA for the CDR3 is TGTGCCAGCAGCCGAGCCGCTAGCGGGGGGTTCTCTTTCAGGGAGCAGTACTTC.